These 23 T cell receptor beta chains share one sample of origin, sequenced in a study of shared clonotypes between healthy human individuals. Libraries were prepared by immunoSEQ multiplex PCR; TCRdb keeps only in-frame clonotypes and omits some of them. The sample consists of 180,000 or so clones, 90% to 95% of them appearing once. Sequences were obtained from naive CD4+ T cells sorted from blood. Specified subset: CD45RA+ positively selected. Receptors originate from a woman younger than 45 in good health.

This rearrangement joins TRBV18 to TRBJ2-5; 7 nucleotides line up with TRBD1. Per the germline V gene, CDR1 is KGHSH and CDR2 is LQKENI. V was clipped by 4 bases and J by 4 bases; unmatched bases: 6. The CDR3 is made up of 14 amino acids. The CDR3 is CASSRDRAPETQYF. The CDR3 DNA is TGTGCCAGCTCACGCGACAGGGCGCCAGAGACCCAGTACTTC.

This chain uses TRBV23-1 with TRBJ2-7; 8 bases agree with TRBD1. TRBV23-1 is labeled an ORF, and its function is uncertain. CDR3 length: 14 residues. V shed 6 bases and J 2 bases; nucleotides not matched to a gene: 6. CDR3 residues: CASSWTGLTYEQYF. CDR3 nucleotides: TGCGCCAGCAGCTGGACAGGGCTGACCTACGAGCAGTACTTC.

Notes on this clone: Different DNA sequences within this sample yield the same CDR3. The rearrangement uses TRBV19 and TRBJ2-6, with D perhaps TRBD1 (6 bases). The germline gives CDR1 LNHDA, CDR2 SQIVND (reference sequence). The CDR3 loop spans 16 amino acids. V dropped 2 bases and J dropped 4 bases, with 12 bases sitting between them. CDR3 protein: CASSIPGQSGANVLTF. CDR3 coding DNA: TGTGCCAGTAGTATACCTGGACAGTCCGGGGCCAACGTCCTGACTTTC.

This clone was observed a single time. The rearrangement links TRBV7-9 to TRBJ1-2; D is undetermined. The germline CDR1 and CDR2 sequences are SEHNR and FQNEAQ (reference sequence). The CDR3 covers 14 residues. Trimming left V 3 bases short and J 8 bases short, with 16 bases between. The CDR3 loop reads CASSLWPDLRGYTF. CDR3 coding DNA: TGTGCCAGCAGCTTGTGGCCGGACCTGAGGGGCTACACCTTC.

In this sample, this clone turned up once. The chain uses TRBV7-8 and TRBJ1-4; D perhaps matches TRBD1 (5 bases). The CDR3 is 14 residues long. The germline V gene has CDR1 SGHVS and CDR2 FQNEAQ. V lost 4 bases, J lost 8 bases, and 14 bases lay in between. CDR3 bases: TGTGCCAGCAGCTGGGGGGAGGGAGGGGAAAAACTGTTTTTT. As protein: CASSWGEGGEKLFF.

This rearrangement joins TRBV5-1 to TRBJ2-1; 8 bases agree with TRBD1. Trimming removed 0 bases from V and 9 bases from J; junction bases left unmatched: 2. The CDR3 extends over 13 amino acids. Per the germline V gene, CDR1 is SGHRS and CDR2 is YFSETQ. Written as DNA, the CDR3 is TGCGCCAGCAGCTTGGGACAGGGGACTGAGCAGTTCTTC. It codes for CASSLGQGTEQFF.

This clone was recorded only once. The chain uses TRBV5-5 and TRBJ2-7, with TRBD1 matching over 9 bases. The CDR3 loop spans 15 amino acids. Germline V gene sequence: CDR1 SGHKS, CDR2 YYEKEE (reference sequence). The V and J ends lost 2 bases and 7 bases, in that order; junction bases with no gene match: 10. The CDR3 protein is CASSFRDRELGEQYF. CDR3 bases: TGTGCCAGCAGCTTCCGGGACAGGGAATTGGGAGAGCAGTACTTC.

The chain employs TRBV7-9 and TRBJ2-1, with D tentatively TRBD2 (6 bases). V was trimmed by 1 base and J by 4 bases, leaving 17 bases between them. The V gene's germline CDR1 is SEHNR and CDR2 FQNEAQ (reference sequence). The CDR3 is 17 residues long. CDR3 sequence (DNA): TGTGCCAGCAGCTTAGGGTGGGACGGGAGTACATACAATGAGCAGTTCTTC. Translated, it gives CASSLGWDGSTYNEQFF.

The chain joins TRBV19 to TRBJ2-5; 8 positions match TRBD2. Matching the DNA end better, TRBJ2-7 makes the J call doubtful. The germline V gene has CDR1 LNHDA and CDR2 SQIVND (reference sequence). The CDR3 extends over 15 amino acids. CDR3: CASSITSGGPYEQYF. The CDR3 bases are TGTGCCAGTAGTATCACTAGCGGTGGGCCCTACGAGCAGTACTTC.

V and J are TRBV28 and TRBJ2-5; D tentatively reads TRBD1 or TRBD2 (6 bases each). Germline CDR1 MDHEN, CDR2 SYDVKM. Trimming removed 5 bases at V and 5 bases at J, with 18 bases between. The CDR3 covers 15 residues. Written as DNA, the CDR3 is TGTGCCAGCAGTCCGTTCGGAGGGGGAAGGGAGACCCAGTACTTC. This codes for CASSPFGGGRETQYF.

The J gene is TRBJ2-2, the V gene TRBV2; possible D gene TRBD2, 6 bases. V dropped 9 bases and J dropped 2 bases, with 13 bases sitting between them. Per the germline V gene, CDR1 is SNHLY and CDR2 is FYNNEI. The CDR3 has 14 amino acids. The CDR3 protein is CARSGLSNTGELFF. CDR3 coding DNA: TGTGCCAGATCGGGACTTTCCAACACCGGGGAGCTGTTTTTT.

The chain is built from TRBV30 and TRBJ2-1, with D possibly being TRBD1 (7 bases). Germline CDR1 is GTSNPN and CDR2 is SVGIG (reference sequence). V lost 2 bases and J 4 bases, leaving 12 bases between the germline ends. This CDR3 contains 14 residues. In nucleotides, the CDR3 is TGTGCCTGGAGTCGACAGGGACTGTACAATGAGCAGTTCTTC. It codes for CAWSRQGLYNEQFF.

The count of this clone is one. The genes are TRBV10-3 and TRBJ2-5; 9 bases fit TRBD1. The tail of the sequence fits TRBJ2-7 better, so the J call may be wrong. Germline values: CDR1 ENHRY, CDR2 SYGVKD. The CDR3 spans 13 residues. The CDR3 region is CAIRPGTGHEQYF. CDR3 bases: TGTGCCATCAGGCCAGGGACAGGGCACGAGCAGTACTTC.

The chain has TRBV28 and TRBJ2-7, with D maybe TRBD2 (6 bases). The germline CDR1 and CDR2 sequences are MDHEN and SYDVKM. The CDR3 covers 14 residues. V was cut by 5 bases and J by 3 bases, with 14 bases left in between. CDR3 nucleotide sequence: TGTGCCAGCAGTGCCTTGCGGGGTTACTACGAGCAGTACTTC. This encodes CASSALRGYYEQYF.

This chain links TRBV7-3 with TRBJ2-3; tentative D call: TRBD2 (5 bases). Germline V gene data show CDR1 as SGHTA and CDR2 as FQGTGA. The CDR3 spans 15 residues. V was cut by 1 base and J by 1 base, with 9 bases left in between. CDR3 sequence (DNA): TGTGCCAGCAGCTTAAACGGGGTGGGCACAGATACGCAGTATTTT. This sequence encodes CASSLNGVGTDTQYF.

About this clone itself: The sample contains more than one DNA sequence encoding this CDR3. V usage is TRBV28 and J usage is TRBJ1-5; possibly TRBD1 for D (6 bases). Germline lookup yields CDR1 MDHEN and CDR2 SYDVKM. The CDR3 is 15 amino acids. Trimming took 0 bases from V and 6 from J, leaving 12 bases between them. DNA of the CDR3: TGTGCCAGCAGTTTATGGGGGCAGGGGAGTCAGCCCCAGCATTTT. It yields the protein CASSLWGQGSQPQHF.

The J gene is TRBJ2-3, the V gene TRBV5-1; 13 positions agree with TRBD2. Germline lookup yields CDR1 SGHRS and CDR2 YFSETQ. Trimming at V came to 4 bases and at J to 5 bases, leaving 7 bases not matched to a gene. CDR3 length equals 16 residues. CDR3 DNA sequence: TGCGCCAGCAGCGACGGACTAGCGGGAGTGATAGATACGCAGTATTTT. This encodes CASSDGLAGVIDTQYF.

This chain links TRBV19 with TRBJ1-5; 7 bases fit TRBD1. The ends lost 9 bases at V and 3 bases at J; junction bases unmatched: 2. Germline values: CDR1 LNHDA, CDR2 SQIVND (reference sequence). The CDR3 contains 12 residues. The CDR3 nucleotides read TGTGCCAGCAGGGGGGTCAATCAGCCCCAGCATTTT. Protein sequence: CASRGVNQPQHF.

V usage is TRBV28 and J usage is TRBJ2-7, with D perhaps TRBD1 (6 bases). There are 15 residues in the CDR3. Germline V gives CDR1 MDHEN, CDR2 SYDVKM. V was trimmed by 4 bases and J by 0 bases, leaving 13 bases between them. The CDR3 region is CASSSGQRDSYEQYF. In DNA form, the CDR3 reads TGTGCCAGCAGTTCAGGACAGAGGGACTCCTACGAGCAGTACTTC.

The CDR3 nucleotides are TGTGCCAGCAGTGATTTCCTGTGGAGCAATCAGCCCCAGCATTTT. It is translated as CASSDFLWSNQPQHF. The chain recombines TRBV2 with TRBJ1-5; no firm D call. CDR1 and CDR2 from the germline V gene are SNHLY and FYNNEI. V was trimmed by 3 bases and J by 1 base, leaving 10 bases between them. The CDR3 spans 15 residues. Filled out from reference TRBV2 and TRBJ1-5, the complete variable domain reads EPEVTQTPSHQVTQMGQEVILRCVPISNHLYFYWYRQILGQKVEFLVSFYNNEISEKSEIFDDQFSVERPDGSNFTLKIRSTKLEDSAMYFCASSDFLWSNQPQHFGDGTRLSIL.

The chain combines TRBV5-4 with TRBJ2-7; TRBD1 aligns across 8 bases. CDR1 and CDR2 (germline): SGHNT, YYREEE (reference sequence). This CDR3 is 17 amino acids long. V lost 3 bases, J lost 1 base, and 12 bases stayed unmatched. The CDR3 DNA reads TGTGCCAGCAGCTGGGGTCCGACAGGGGATCATTCCTACGAGCAGTACTTC. Encoded protein: CASSWGPTGDHSYEQYF.

The CDR3 DNA is TGTGCCAGCAGCGTAAGCGCGAGGACTGAAGCTTTCTTT. This translates into CASSVSARTEAFF. The chain carries TRBV7-6 and TRBJ1-1; no definite D call. Germline lookup yields CDR1 SGHVS and CDR2 FNYEAQ. This CDR3 has 13 residues. Trimming removed 5 bases at V and 5 bases at J, with 12 bases between.

V and J are TRBV11-2 and TRBJ2-7, with 8 positions matching TRBD1. Germline CDR1 SGHAT, CDR2 FQNNGV. V shed 5 bases, J shed 1 base, and the junction held 4 bases outside the gene matches. This CDR3 spans 14 amino acids. The CDR3 reads CASSHRGESYEQYF. CDR3 bases: TGTGCCAGCAGCCACAGGGGGGAATCCTACGAGCAGTACTTC.